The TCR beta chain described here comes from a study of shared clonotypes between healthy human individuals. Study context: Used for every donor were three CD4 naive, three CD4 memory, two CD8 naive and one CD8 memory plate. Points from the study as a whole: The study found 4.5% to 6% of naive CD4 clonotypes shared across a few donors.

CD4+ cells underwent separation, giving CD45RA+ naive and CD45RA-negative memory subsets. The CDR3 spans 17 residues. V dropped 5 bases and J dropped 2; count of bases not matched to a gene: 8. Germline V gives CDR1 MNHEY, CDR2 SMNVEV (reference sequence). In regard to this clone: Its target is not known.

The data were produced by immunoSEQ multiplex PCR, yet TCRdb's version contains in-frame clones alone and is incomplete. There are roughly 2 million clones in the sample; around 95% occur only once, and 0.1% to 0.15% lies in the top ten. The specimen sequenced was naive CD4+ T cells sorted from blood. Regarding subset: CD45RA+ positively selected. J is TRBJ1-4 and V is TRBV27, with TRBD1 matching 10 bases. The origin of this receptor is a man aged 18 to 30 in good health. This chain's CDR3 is CASSPPGQGPTNEKLFF. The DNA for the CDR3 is TGTGCCAGCAGTCCTCCGGGACAGGGGCCCACTAATGAAAAACTGTTTTTT.